Below, 8 T cell receptor beta chains from the same sample are listed, as sequenced in a study of blood T cell repertoires in COVID-19. Libraries were prepared by immunoSEQ multiplex PCR; TCRdb keeps only in-frame clonotypes and omits some of them. The data contain more than 45,000 clones, approximately 90% of them singletons. What was sequenced was peripheral blood. Receptor source: a man in his sixties with acute or convalescent COVID-19.

The genes are TRBV5-1 and TRBJ2-2, with D perhaps matching TRBD2 (5 bases). The CDR3 totals 13 residues. Germline V gene sequence: CDR1 SGHRS, CDR2 YFSETQ. V dropped 7 bases and J dropped 7 bases, with 14 bases sitting between them. The CDR3 sequence is CASRPTEGGELFF. Here the CDR3 DNA reads TGCGCCAGCCGCCCTACTGAGGGCGGGGAGCTGTTTTTT.

This rearrangement joins TRBV28 to TRBJ1-2; 10 bases match TRBD1. The V segment lost 5 bases and the J segment 8 bases; nucleotides outside the gene matches: 11. Germline CDR1 is MDHEN and CDR2 is SYDVKM. This CDR3 has 15 amino acids. CDR3 sequence: CASSVPGQGMKGYTF. Written as DNA, the CDR3 is TGTGCCAGCAGTGTCCCGGGACAGGGGATGAAAGGCTACACCTTC.

The chain uses TRBV7-9 and TRBJ1-2; weak D call: TRBD1 (6 bases). CDR3 length equals 15 residues. Germline assignment: CDR1 SEHNR and CDR2 FQNEAQ (reference sequence). Trimming left V 1 base short and J 2 bases short, with 11 bases between. This CDR3 is CASSLGGGQNYGYTF. DNA of the CDR3: TGTGCCAGCAGCTTAGGTGGGGGACAAAACTATGGCTACACCTTC.

The table lists this clone with a count of one. The chain uses TRBV19 and TRBJ1-4; the D is unclear. The CDR3 sequence is 14 residues long. CDR1 LNHDA and CDR2 SQIVND come from the germline V gene (reference sequence). The germline V and J ends were trimmed by 1 base and 3 bases, with 6 bases remaining between them. In DNA, the CDR3 is TGTGCCAGTAGTATAGGGGGAGCTAATGAAAAACTGTTTTTT. Translating gives CASSIGGANEKLFF. Variable domain in full (rest from reference TRBV19 and TRBJ1-4): DGGITQSPKYLFRKEGQNVTLSCEQNLNHDAMYWYRQDPGQGLRLIYYSQIVNDFQKGDIAEGYSVSREKKESFPLTVTSAQKNPTAFYLCASSIGGANEKLFFGSGTQLSVL.

This clone has just a few counts. The rearrangement joins TRBV11-2 to TRBJ2-2; no firm D call. The germline CDR1 and CDR2 sequences are SGHAT and FQNNGV. V lost 4 bases, J lost 6 bases, and 12 bases lay in between. This CDR3 has 14 residues. DNA of the CDR3: TGTGCCAGCAGCTCTTCACTCACCTCCGGGGAGCTGTTTTTT. This codes for CASSSSLTSGELFF.

V usage is TRBV13 and J usage is TRBJ2-7; 8 positions match TRBD2. The CDR3 sequence is 16 residues long. V lost 3 bases, J lost 3 bases, and 10 bases stayed unmatched. CDR1 and CDR2 from the germline V gene are PRHDT and FYEKMQ (reference sequence). In nucleotides, the CDR3 is TGTGCCAGCAGCTTTTTCGGGGGGGAGTTCGACTACGAGCAGTACTTC. This codes for CASSFFGGEFDYEQYF.

The rearrangement uses TRBV4-1 and TRBJ1-1, with D perhaps TRBD1 (6 bases). The V end was cut by 0 bases, the J end by 1 base, with 12 bases between. The CDR3 spans 16 residues. Germline V gene sequence: CDR1 MGHRA, CDR2 YSYEKL. In DNA, the CDR3 is TGCGCCAGCAGCCAAGAATCGACAGGTTCGAACACTGAAGCTTTCTTT. Encoded protein: CASSQESTGSNTEAFF.

This chain links TRBV19 with TRBJ2-7; 9 bases map to TRBD1. Germline CDR1 and CDR2: LNHDA and SQIVND (reference sequence). The trim removed 3 bases at V and 2 bases at J, leaving 5 bases unmatched. There are 15 residues in the CDR3. The CDR3 bases are TGTGCCAGTAGTATCAGGACAGGGGCGGCCTACGAGCAGTACTTC. Amino acids: CASSIRTGAAYEQYF.